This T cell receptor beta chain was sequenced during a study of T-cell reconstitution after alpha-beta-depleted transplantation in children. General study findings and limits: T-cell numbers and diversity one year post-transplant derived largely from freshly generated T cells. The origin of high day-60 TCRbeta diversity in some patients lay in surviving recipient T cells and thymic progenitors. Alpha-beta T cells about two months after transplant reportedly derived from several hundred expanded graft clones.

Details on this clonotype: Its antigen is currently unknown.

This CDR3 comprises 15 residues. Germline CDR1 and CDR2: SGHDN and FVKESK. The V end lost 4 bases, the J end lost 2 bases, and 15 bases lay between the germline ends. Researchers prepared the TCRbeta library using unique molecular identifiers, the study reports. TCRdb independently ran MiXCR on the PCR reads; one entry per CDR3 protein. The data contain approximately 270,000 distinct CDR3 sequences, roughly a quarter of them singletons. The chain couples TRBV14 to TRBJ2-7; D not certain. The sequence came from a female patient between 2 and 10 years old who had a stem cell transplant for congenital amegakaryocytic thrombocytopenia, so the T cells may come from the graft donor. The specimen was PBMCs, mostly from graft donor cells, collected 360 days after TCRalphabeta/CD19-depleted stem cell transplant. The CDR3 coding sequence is TGTGCCAGCAGCCCAATAGAAGGCTTCACCTACGAGCAGTACTTC. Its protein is CASSPIEGFTYEQYF.